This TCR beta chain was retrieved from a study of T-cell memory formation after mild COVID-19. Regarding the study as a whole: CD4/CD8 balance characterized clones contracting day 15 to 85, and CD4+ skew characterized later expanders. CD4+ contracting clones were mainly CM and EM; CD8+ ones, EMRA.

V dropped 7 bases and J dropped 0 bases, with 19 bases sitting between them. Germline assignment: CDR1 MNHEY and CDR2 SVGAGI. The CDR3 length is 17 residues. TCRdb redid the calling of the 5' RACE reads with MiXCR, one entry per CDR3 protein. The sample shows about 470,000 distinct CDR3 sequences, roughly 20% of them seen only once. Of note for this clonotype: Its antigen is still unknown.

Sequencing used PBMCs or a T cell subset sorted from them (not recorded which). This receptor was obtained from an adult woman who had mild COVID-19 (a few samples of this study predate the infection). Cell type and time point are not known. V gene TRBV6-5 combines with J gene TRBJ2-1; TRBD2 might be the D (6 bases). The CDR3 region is CASTLTGAGSSYNEQFF. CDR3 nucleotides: TGTGCCAGCACCCTCACCGGGGCGGGGAGCTCCTACAATGAGCAGTTCTTC.